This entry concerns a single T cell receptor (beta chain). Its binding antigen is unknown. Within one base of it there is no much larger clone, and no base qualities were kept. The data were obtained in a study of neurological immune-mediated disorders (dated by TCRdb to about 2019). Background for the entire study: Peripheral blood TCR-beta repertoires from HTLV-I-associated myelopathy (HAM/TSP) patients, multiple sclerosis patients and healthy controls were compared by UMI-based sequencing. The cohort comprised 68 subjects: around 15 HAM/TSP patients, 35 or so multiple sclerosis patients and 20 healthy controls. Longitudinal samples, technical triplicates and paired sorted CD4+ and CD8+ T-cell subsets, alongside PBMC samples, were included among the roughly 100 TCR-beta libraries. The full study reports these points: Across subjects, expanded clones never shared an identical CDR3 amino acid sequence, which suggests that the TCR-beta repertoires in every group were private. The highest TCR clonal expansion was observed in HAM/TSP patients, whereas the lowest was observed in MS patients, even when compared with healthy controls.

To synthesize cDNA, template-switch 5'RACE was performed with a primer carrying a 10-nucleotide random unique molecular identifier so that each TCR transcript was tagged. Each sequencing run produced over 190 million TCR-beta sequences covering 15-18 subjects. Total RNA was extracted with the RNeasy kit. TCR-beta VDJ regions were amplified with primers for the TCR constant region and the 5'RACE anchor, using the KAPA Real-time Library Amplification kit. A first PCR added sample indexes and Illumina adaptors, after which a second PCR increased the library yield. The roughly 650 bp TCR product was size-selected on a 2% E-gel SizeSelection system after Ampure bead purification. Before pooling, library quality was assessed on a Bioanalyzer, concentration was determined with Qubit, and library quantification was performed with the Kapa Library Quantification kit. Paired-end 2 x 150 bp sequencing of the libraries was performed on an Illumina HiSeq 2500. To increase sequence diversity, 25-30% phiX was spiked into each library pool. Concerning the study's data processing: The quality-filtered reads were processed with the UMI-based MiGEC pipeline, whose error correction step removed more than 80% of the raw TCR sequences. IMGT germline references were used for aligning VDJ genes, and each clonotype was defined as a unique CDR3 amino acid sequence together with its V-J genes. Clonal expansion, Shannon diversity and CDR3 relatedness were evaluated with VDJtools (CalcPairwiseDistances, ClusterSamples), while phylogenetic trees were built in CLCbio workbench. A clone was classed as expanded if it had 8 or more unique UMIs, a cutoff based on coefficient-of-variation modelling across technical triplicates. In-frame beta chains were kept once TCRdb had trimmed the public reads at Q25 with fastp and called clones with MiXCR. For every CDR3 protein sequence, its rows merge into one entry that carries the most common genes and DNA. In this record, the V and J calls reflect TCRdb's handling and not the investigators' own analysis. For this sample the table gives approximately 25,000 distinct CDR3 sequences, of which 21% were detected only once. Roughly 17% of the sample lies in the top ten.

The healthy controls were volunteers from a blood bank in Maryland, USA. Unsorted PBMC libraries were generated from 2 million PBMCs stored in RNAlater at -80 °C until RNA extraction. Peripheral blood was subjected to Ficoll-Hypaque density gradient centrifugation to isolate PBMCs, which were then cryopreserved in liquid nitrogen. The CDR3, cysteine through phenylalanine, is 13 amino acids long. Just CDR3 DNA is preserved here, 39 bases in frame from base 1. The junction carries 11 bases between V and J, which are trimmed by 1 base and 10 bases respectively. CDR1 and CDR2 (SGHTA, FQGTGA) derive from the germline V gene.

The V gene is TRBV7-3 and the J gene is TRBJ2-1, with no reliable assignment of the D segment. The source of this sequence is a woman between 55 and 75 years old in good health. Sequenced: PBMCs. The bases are TGTGCCAGCAGCTTAAAGGTCTTTCGGGAGCAGTTCTTC. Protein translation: CASSLKVFREQFF.